A single sample is the source of the 18 T cell receptor beta chains below, sequenced in a study of blood T cell repertoires in COVID-19. Profiling relied on immunoSEQ multiplex PCR, and the TCRdb table lists in-frame clones only, not all of them. Of some 45,000 clones in the sample, under 85% were seen once. Source material: peripheral blood. All receptors derive from a woman aged 80 or over with acute or convalescent COVID-19.

This chain joins TRBV7-2 and TRBJ1-5; D is undetermined. Germline assignment: CDR1 SGHTA and CDR2 FQGNSA. Trimming removed 1 base at V and 0 bases at J, with 10 bases between. CDR3 length: 16 residues. Here the CDR3 DNA reads TGTGCCAGCAGCTTAGTGTCGGGTATTAGCAATCAGCCCCAGCATTTT. The encoded protein is CASSLVSGISNQPQHF.

The chain is built from TRBV18 and TRBJ1-1; D perhaps matches TRBD1 (6 bases). CDR3 length: 16 amino acids. Deletions cut 3 bases from V and 4 bases from J, with 18 bases between. The germline gives CDR1 KGHSH, CDR2 LQKENI. The CDR3 region has the DNA TGTGCCAGCTCACCTCGGGCAGGGGAAGCGGCCACTGAAGCTTTCTTT. It is translated as CASSPRAGEAATEAFF. The full variable domain, its missing parts supplied by reference TRBV18 and TRBJ1-1, is NAGVMQNPRHLVRRRGQEARLRCSPMKGHSHVYWYRQLPEEGLKFMVYLQKENIIDESGMPKERFSAEFPKEGPSILRIQQVVRGDSAAYFCASSPRAGEAATEAFFGQGTRLTVV.

The genes are TRBV20-1 and TRBJ1-1; D remains unclear. With 3 bases removed from V and 9 bases from J, the gap between germline ends came to 8 bases. The germline CDR1 and CDR2 sequences are DFQATT and SNEGSKA (reference sequence). This CDR3 spans 10 amino acids. CDR3 sequence: CSASHNQAFF. The DNA for the CDR3 is TGCAGTGCTAGCCACAACCAAGCTTTCTTT.

The rearrangement joins TRBV10-3 to TRBJ2-7; tentatively, D is TRBD2 (5 bases). The ends were cut back, 6 bases at V and 6 bases at J, with 15 bases in the middle. CDR1 and CDR2 from the germline V gene are ENHRY and SYGVKD. The CDR3 contains 13 residues. CDR3 region: CAIRPPGFLEQYF. As DNA, the CDR3 is TGTGCCATCAGGCCCCCGGGGTTCCTCGAGCAGTACTTC.

This chain connects TRBV10-3 to TRBJ2-2; D may be TRBD1 (7 bases). CDR3 length equals 15 residues. In germline, CDR1 is ENHRY, CDR2 SYGVKD. V shed 2 bases and J shed 3 bases, with 10 bases lying between them. CDR3 in DNA: TGTGCCATCAGTGAGAGGAGGGGGCACACCGGGGAGCTGTTTTTT. Protein product: CAISERRGHTGELFF.

This clone has just one count. The gene calls are TRBV7-9 and TRBJ2-2; 13 nucleotides agree with TRBD2. This CDR3 has 17 residues. Germline V gene lookup returns CDR1 SEHNR and CDR2 FQNEAQ (reference sequence). J lost 4 bases, V lost 8 bases, and 10 bases had no gene match. The CDR3 region is CASSGLAGPDSTGELFF. CDR3 bases: TGTGCCAGCTCGGGACTAGCGGGACCGGACAGCACCGGGGAGCTGTTTTTT.

This chain connects TRBV18 to TRBJ2-7; D possibly corresponds to TRBD2 (5 bases). V was shortened by 2 bases and J by 0 bases, with 11 bases between the two germline ends. The CDR3 is made up of 15 amino acids. Germline CDR1 KGHSH, CDR2 LQKENI. The CDR3 is CASSPGSRDSYEQYF. CDR3 coding DNA: TGTGCCAGCTCACCAGGGTCTCGGGACTCCTACGAGCAGTACTTC.

The chain carries TRBV5-1 and TRBJ1-1; D unresolved. Trimming removed 5 bases at V and 5 bases at J, with 19 bases between. There are 15 residues in the CDR3. CDR1 and CDR2 from the germline V gene are SGHRS and YFSETQ. The CDR3 loop reads CASRQNTQSGTEAFF. CDR3 DNA: TGCGCCAGCAGACAAAACACCCAGTCGGGTACTGAAGCTTTCTTT.

The rearrangement joins TRBV3-1 (or the pseudogene TRBV3-2) to TRBJ2-5; no definite D call. This CDR3 contains 14 residues. Germline CDR1 is LGHDT and CDR2 is YNNKEL (reference sequence). Trimming stripped 0 bases from V and 4 bases from J, with 9 bases between. DNA of the CDR3: TGTGCCAGCAGCCAAGATATAGTCATAGAGACCCAGTACTTC. Translated: CASSQDIVIETQYF.

The chain recombines TRBV2 with TRBJ2-1; 9 nucleotides line up with TRBD1. The CDR3 contains 13 residues. CDR1 SNHLY and CDR2 FYNNEI come from the germline V gene. V was clipped by 6 bases and J by 6 bases; unmatched bases: 3. CDR3 sequence: CASSRQGVNEQFF. As DNA, the CDR3 is TGTGCCAGCAGCCGACAGGGGGTCAATGAGCAGTTCTTC.

Worth noting for this clone: Other nucleotide sequences in the sample specify the same CDR3. This chain links TRBV7-2 with TRBJ2-1; 12 bases are shared with TRBD2. CDR1 and CDR2 from the germline V gene are SGHTA and FQGNSA. J gave up 6 bases and V 4 bases, and 4 bases lay outside the gene matches. The CDR3 has 15 residues. Here the CDR3 reads CASSSSGRGGNEQFF. CDR3 DNA: TGTGCCAGCAGCTCTAGCGGGAGGGGGGGCAATGAGCAGTTCTTC.

The chain uses TRBV10-3 and TRBJ1-5, with D possibly matching TRBD1 (6 bases). This CDR3 comprises 13 residues. Germline lookup yields CDR1 ENHRY and CDR2 SYGVKD. The V end was cut by 6 bases, the J end by 4 bases, with 10 bases between. The DNA for the CDR3 is TGTGCCATCAGGTCACAGGGAAATCAGCCCCAGCATTTT. It yields the protein CAIRSQGNQPQHF.

The chain uses TRBV10-3 and TRBJ1-6, with 8 bases fitting TRBD1. CDR3 size: 15 residues. Germline CDR1 and CDR2: ENHRY and SYGVKD. Losses at the gene ends were 4 bases for V and 7 bases for J; bases not matched to a gene: 6. CDR3 sequence: CAISGQGNDNSPLHF. CDR3 coding DNA: TGTGCCATCAGTGGACAGGGGAATGACAATTCACCCCTCCACTTT.

The chain joins TRBV24-1 to TRBJ2-1; 14 bases fit TRBD2. The CDR3 is 17 amino acids. Trimming cost V 0 bases and J 5 bases; bases outside gene matches: 2. Germline CDR1 KGHDR, CDR2 SFDVKD. CDR3 protein: CATSDLPTSGRDNEQFF. In nucleotides, the CDR3 is TGTGCCACCAGTGATTTGCCGACTAGCGGGAGGGACAATGAGCAGTTCTTC.

Here the CDR3 DNA reads TGCGCCAGCAGCTTAACGCCAGGGACAGAGCAGTACTTC. This gives the protein CASSLTPGTEQYF. The gene calls are TRBV5-1 and TRBJ2-7; a possible D gene is TRBD1 (6 bases). Germline-derived CDR1 and CDR2 are SGHRS and YFSETQ. The CDR3 runs 13 residues. V lost 2 bases and J 7 bases, leaving 13 bases between the germline ends.

The rearrangement links TRBV6-5 to TRBJ2-4, with D unresolved. The CDR3 extends over 14 amino acids. The V end lost 5 bases, the J end lost 3 bases, and 11 bases lay between the germline ends. Looked up from germline, CDR1 is MNHEY and CDR2 is SVGAGI. The CDR3 DNA follows: TGTGCCAGCAGTCGGAGCCTTGGCAAAAACATTCAGTACTTC. This sequence encodes CASSRSLGKNIQYF.

The chain carries TRBV6-6 and TRBJ1-1, with 7 positions matching TRBD1. V lost 9 bases to trimming and J lost 7 bases; unmatched junction nucleotides: 14. Germline values: CDR1 MNHNY, CDR2 SVGAGI (reference sequence). The CDR3 extends over 14 amino acids. The CDR3 sequence: CASSITGTDHEAFF. The CDR3 DNA reads as TGTGCCAGTTCTATAACGGGGACAGATCATGAAGCTTTCTTT.

This chain connects TRBV12-3 or TRBV12-4 to TRBJ1-6; perhaps TRBD1 as D (5 bases). Trimming cost V 6 bases and J 8 bases, with 11 bases left between them. The CDR3 sequence is 13 residues long. For the CDR3, the DNA is TGTGCCAGCAGCAGAGACAGCTATTCACCCCTCCACTTT. Protein product: CASSRDSYSPLHF.